This TCR beta chain emerged from a study of Ad26.COV2.S vaccination and SARS-CoV-2 variants. Study-wide context: Vaccine-arm donor from the placebo-controlled COV1001 Ad26.COV2.S trial. Ad26.COV2.S shots went into the muscle once or twice, 56 days apart. Study-level findings and limits: Similar non-spike TCR breadth was seen in vaccine and placebo recipients. Using TCR breadth and depth analyses may have led to underestimated total T cell responses.

TCRdb's copy holds only in-frame clones and misses some; the assay was immunoSEQ multiplex PCR. The profile shows about 440,000 clones, less than 95% of them singletons. Treatment here: around 19 received Ad26.COV2.S at low or high dose, single or two shots; about 5 received placebo; per-sample allocation not given. The investigators took samples on day 63 after the first vaccine or placebo injection. A remark on this clone: Its target is not known.

CDR1 and CDR2 (germline): MNHEY, SMNVEV (reference sequence). The trim removed 8 bases at V and 6 bases at J, leaving 6 bases unmatched. This CDR3 contains 14 residues. The sample here was peripheral blood, taken in a trial of Ad26.COV2.S vaccine versus placebo. This TCR derives from a person aged 18-60 years who received the Ad26.COV2.S COVID-19 vaccine or a placebo. The chain has TRBV27 and TRBJ2-1; 11 positions match TRBD2. CDR3 coding DNA: TGTGCCAGCCGTACTAGCGGGAGAGGCAATGAGCAGTTCTTC. It specifies CASRTSGRGNEQFF.